These 10 T cell receptor beta chains were sequenced from one sample in a study of T cell changes during pregnancy in multiple sclerosis. Measured with immunoSEQ multiplex PCR; TCRdb has only the in-frame clones, and not every one. The sample consists of some 41,000 clones, around 90% of them appearing once. Material: CD8+ T cells from peripheral blood mononuclear cells, obtained in the first trimester of pregnancy. Receptors originate from a female donor with multiple sclerosis, enrolled in a pregnancy study.

This clone was detected only once. The chain recombines TRBV6-5 with TRBJ2-7; D unclear. The CDR3 loop spans 15 amino acids. The germline V and J ends were trimmed by 4 bases and 5 bases, with 18 bases remaining between them. Per the germline V gene, CDR1 is MNHEY and CDR2 is SVGAGI. CDR3 nucleotides: TGTGCCAGCAGTTCCGCGGCAGCGATGATAAACGAGCAGTACTTC. It yields the protein CASSSAAAMINEQYF.

This sequence joins TRBV7-9 and TRBJ2-7; the D gene is possibly TRBD1 (6 bases). Trimming pared 4 bases from V and 5 bases from J, leaving 12 bases between. CDR3 size: 13 residues. The germline V gene has CDR1 SEHNR and CDR2 FQNEAQ (reference sequence). CDR3 sequence reads: CASSSDSRNEQYF. For the CDR3, the DNA is TGTGCCAGCAGCTCGGACAGTCGAAACGAGCAGTACTTC.

This clone was picked up one time. The chain links TRBV5-1 to TRBJ2-1; 8 bases fit TRBD2. The V segment lost 5 bases and the J segment 1 base; nucleotides outside the gene matches: 8. Germline CDR1 reads SGHRS; CDR2 reads YFSETQ. This CDR3 is 16 amino acids long. The CDR3 sequence is CASSWLAGLSYNEQFF. The DNA for the CDR3 is TGCGCCAGCAGTTGGCTAGCGGGTCTTTCCTACAATGAGCAGTTCTTC.

Only one count was recorded for this clone. The chain has TRBV27 and TRBJ2-5; TRBD2 matches 8 bases. Germline CDR1 and CDR2: MNHEY and SMNVEV (reference sequence). The trim removed 5 bases at V and 5 bases at J, leaving 7 bases unmatched. This CDR3 is 14 amino acids long. The CDR3 region has the DNA TGTGCCAGCAGTAAAGGGACTAGATTGGAGACCCAGTACTTC. Its translation is CASSKGTRLETQYF.

The V call is TRBV12-5, the J call TRBJ1-2; unclear D gene. Germline V gives CDR1 LGHNT, CDR2 FRNRAP. The CDR3 consists of 14 residues. V was clipped by 3 bases and J by 3 bases, with 11 bases between them. CDR3 bases: TGTGCTAGTGGTTTCCCCCGGAGATACTATGGCTACACCTTC. Its protein is CASGFPRRYYGYTF.

J is TRBJ2-7 and V is TRBV4-1, with TRBD2 matching 8 bases. In germline, CDR1 is MGHRA, CDR2 YSYEKL. The V gene end was trimmed by 4 bases and the J gene end by 4 bases; junction bases not matched to a gene: 9. This CDR3 has 15 residues. For the CDR3, the DNA is TGCGCCAGCAGCCTAGCGGGAAATCCCCTTTACGAGCAGTACTTC. It encodes CASSLAGNPLYEQYF.

The chain couples TRBV27 to TRBJ2-7; the D is unclear. This CDR3 region has 13 residues. V was cut by 4 bases and J by 0 bases, with 7 bases left in between. CDR1 is MNHEY, CDR2 SMNVEV, per germline (reference sequence). As DNA, the CDR3 is TGTGCCAGCAGTTCCAGTGTCTCCTACGAGCAGTACTTC. This encodes CASSSSVSYEQYF.

This sequence joins TRBV7-9 and TRBJ2-7, with 9 bases aligning to TRBD2. Germline assignment: CDR1 SEHNR and CDR2 FQNEAQ (reference sequence). There are 14 residues in the CDR3. V dropped 4 bases and J dropped 2; count of bases not matched to a gene: 3. CDR3 residues: CASSWREGPYEQYF. DNA for the CDR3: TGTGCCAGCAGCTGGCGGGAGGGGCCCTACGAGCAGTACTTC.

This chain connects TRBV11-2 to TRBJ1-3, with 8 bases lining up with TRBD1. CDR1 is SGHAT, CDR2 FQNNGV, per germline. The junction had 4 bases not matched to a gene; V was cut back by 3 bases and J by 0 bases. This CDR3 is 16 amino acids long. The DNA for the CDR3 is TGTGCCAGCAGCTTTACCACAGGGGGCTCTGGAAACACCATATATTTT. Protein: CASSFTTGGSGNTIYF.

V is TRBV5-1 and J is TRBJ2-5; D not resolved. Germline values: CDR1 SGHRS, CDR2 YFSETQ. The CDR3 extends over 11 amino acids. The V and J ends lost 4 bases and 2 bases respectively, with 3 bases between them. Written as DNA, the CDR3 is TGCGCCAGCAGCGTACAAGAGACCCAGTACTTC. Its protein product is CASSVQETQYF.